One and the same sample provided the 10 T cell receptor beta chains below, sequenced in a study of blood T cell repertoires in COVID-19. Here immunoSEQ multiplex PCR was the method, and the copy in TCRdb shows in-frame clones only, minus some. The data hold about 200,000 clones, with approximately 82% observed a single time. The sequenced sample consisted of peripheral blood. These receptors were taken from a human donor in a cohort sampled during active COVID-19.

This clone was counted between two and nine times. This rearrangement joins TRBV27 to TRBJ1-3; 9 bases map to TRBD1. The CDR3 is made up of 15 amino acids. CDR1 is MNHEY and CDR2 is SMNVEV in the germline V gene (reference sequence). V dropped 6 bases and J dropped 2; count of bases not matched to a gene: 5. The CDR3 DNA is TGTGCCAGCAGCCCCGGGACAGGGACTGGAAACACCATATATTTT. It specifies CASSPGTGTGNTIYF.

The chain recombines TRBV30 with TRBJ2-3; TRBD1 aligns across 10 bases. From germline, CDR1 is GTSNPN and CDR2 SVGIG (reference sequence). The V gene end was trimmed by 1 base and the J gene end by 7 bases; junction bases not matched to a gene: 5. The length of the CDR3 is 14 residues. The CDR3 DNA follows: TGTGCCTGGAGTGCGGGACAGGGGACATATACGCAGTATTTT. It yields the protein CAWSAGQGTYTQYF.

CDR3 protein: CASSPEGLAGGATGELFF. The CDR3 region has the DNA TGTGCCAGCAGCCCAGAGGGACTAGCGGGAGGTGCCACCGGGGAGCTGTTTTTT. The V gene is TRBV14, the J gene TRBJ2-2, with 15 positions matching TRBD2. Germline assignment: CDR1 SGHDN and CDR2 FVKESK. The CDR3 loop spans 18 amino acids. V gave up 4 bases and J gave up 4 bases; unmatched junction bases: 7.

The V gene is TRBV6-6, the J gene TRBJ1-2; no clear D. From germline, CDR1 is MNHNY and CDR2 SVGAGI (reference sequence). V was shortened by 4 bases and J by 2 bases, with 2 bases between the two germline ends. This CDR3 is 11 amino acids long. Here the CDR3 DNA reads TGTGCCAGCAGTTTAAACTATGGCTACACCTTC. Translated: CASSLNYGYTF.

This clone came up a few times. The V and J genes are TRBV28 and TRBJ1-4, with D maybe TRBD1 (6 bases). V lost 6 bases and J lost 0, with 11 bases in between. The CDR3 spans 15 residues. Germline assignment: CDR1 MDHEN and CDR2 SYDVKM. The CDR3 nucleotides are TGTGCCAGCAGGACAGGCCCCCCAACTAATGAAAAACTGTTTTTT. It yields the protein CASRTGPPTNEKLFF.

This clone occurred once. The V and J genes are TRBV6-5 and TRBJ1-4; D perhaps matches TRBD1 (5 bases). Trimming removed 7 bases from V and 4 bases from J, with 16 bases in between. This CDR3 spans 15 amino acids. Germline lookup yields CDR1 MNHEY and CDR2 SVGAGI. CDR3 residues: CASKSPGLLNEKLFF. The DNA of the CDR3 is TGTGCCAGCAAAAGCCCGGGACTTCTTAATGAAAAACTGTTTTTT.

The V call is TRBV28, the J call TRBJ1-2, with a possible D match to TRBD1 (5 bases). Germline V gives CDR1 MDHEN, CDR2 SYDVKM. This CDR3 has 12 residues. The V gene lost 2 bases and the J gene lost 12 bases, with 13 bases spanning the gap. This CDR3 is CASSLQGRVNTF. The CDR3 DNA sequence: TGTGCCAGCAGTTTACAGGGCAGGGTCAACACCTTC.

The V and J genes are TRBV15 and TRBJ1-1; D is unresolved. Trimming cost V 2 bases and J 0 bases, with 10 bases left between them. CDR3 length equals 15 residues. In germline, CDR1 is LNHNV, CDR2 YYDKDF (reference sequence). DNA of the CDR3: TGTGCCACCAGCAGACCCCAACAGCTGAACACTGAAGCTTTCTTT. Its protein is CATSRPQQLNTEAFF.

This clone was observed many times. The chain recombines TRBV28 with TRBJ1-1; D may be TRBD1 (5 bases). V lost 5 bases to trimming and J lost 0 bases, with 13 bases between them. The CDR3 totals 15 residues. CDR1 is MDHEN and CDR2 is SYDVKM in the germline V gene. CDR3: CASSPPGRVNTEAFF. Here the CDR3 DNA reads TGTGCCAGCAGTCCCCCCGGCAGGGTGAACACTGAAGCTTTCTTT. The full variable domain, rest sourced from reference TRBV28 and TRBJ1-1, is DVKVTQSSRYLVKRTGEKVFLECVQDMDHENMFWYRQDPGLGLRLIYFSYDVKMKEKGDIPEGYSVSREKKERFSLILESASTNQTSMYLCASSPPGRVNTEAFFGQGTRLTVV.

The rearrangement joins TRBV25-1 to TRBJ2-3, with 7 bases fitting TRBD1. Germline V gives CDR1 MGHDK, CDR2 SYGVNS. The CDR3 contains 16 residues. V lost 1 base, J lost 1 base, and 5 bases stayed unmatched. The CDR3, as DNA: TGTGCCAGCAGTGAATGGAGAACAGGGGGCACAGATACGCAGTATTTT. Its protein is CASSEWRTGGTDTQYF.